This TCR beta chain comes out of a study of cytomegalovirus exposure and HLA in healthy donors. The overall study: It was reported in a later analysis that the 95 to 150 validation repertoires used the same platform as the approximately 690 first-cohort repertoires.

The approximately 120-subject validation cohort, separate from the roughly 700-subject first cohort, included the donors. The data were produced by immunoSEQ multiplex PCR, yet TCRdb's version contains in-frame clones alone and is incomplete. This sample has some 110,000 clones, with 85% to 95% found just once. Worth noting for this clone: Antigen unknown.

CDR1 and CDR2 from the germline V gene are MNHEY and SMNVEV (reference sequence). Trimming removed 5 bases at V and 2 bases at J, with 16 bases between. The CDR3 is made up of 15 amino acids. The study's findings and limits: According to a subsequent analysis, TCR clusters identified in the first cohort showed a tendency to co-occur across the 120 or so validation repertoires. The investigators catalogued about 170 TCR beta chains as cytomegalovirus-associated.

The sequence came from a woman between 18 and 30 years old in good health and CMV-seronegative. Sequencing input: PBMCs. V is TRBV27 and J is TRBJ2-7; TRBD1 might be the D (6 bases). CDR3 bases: TGTGCCAGCAGTCTCGCAGGGGTTAACCCCTACGAGCAGTACTTC. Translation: CASSLAGVNPYEQYF.